Below are 11 T cell receptor beta chains sequenced from a single sample in a study of Graves' ophthalmopathy and Graves' hyperthyroidism. The TCR beta CDR3 regions underwent amplification from RNA transcripts. The first-round RT-PCR employed HTBI primers together with the Qiagen OneStep RT-PCR kit. A multiplex PCR was then performed as the second round. TCRdb independently ran MiXCR on the multiplex PCR reads; one entry per CDR3 protein. This sample has 40,000 to 50,000 distinct CDR3 sequences, with around 52% found just once. Material: peripheral blood. These receptor sequences come from an adult man with Graves' ophthalmopathy.

This clonotype was counted only a few times. The chain carries TRBV2 and TRBJ1-5, with 12 bases that match TRBD1. The CDR3 is made up of 17 amino acids. Looked up from germline, CDR1 is SNHLY and CDR2 is FYNNEI. Unmatched junction bases numbered 8, after V lost 0 bases and J lost 8 bases. The CDR3 coding sequence is TGTGCCAGCAGTGAAGCGCTTCAAGGGACAGGGGGCGAGCCCCAGCATTTT. Amino acid sequence: CASSEALQGTGGEPQHF.

The table lists this clonotype with many counts. This could be a read error, since a much larger clone is one nucleotide away. The rearrangement joins TRBV15 to TRBJ2-7; D gene unclear. CDR1 and CDR2 (germline): LNHNV, YYDKDF (reference sequence). The CDR3 has 13 residues. This chain's CDR3 is CATSRGGVYKQYF. The CDR3 DNA reads as TGTGCCACCAGCAGAGGGGGTGTCTACAAGCAGTACTTC.

This chain uses TRBV9 with TRBJ2-2; possibly TRBD2 for D (6 bases). The CDR3 has 15 residues. The germline gives CDR1 SGDLS, CDR2 YYNGEE. V lost 4 bases to trimming and J lost 7 bases, with 17 bases between them. The CDR3 protein is CASSPKTSMDGELFF. For the CDR3, the DNA is TGTGCCAGCAGCCCCAAGACTAGTATGGACGGGGAGCTGTTTTTT.

This clonotype came up many times. The chain recombines TRBV6-4 with TRBJ2-3; 7 positions match TRBD1. CDR3 length: 14 amino acids. J gave up 1 base and V 4 bases, and 2 bases lay outside the gene matches. Germline V lookup: CDR1 MRHNA, CDR2 SNTAGT. This CDR3 reads CASSVTGGTDTQYF. The CDR3 DNA is TGTGCCAGCAGTGTAACAGGGGGCACAGATACGCAGTATTTT.

J is TRBJ2-7 and V is TRBV7-9; D is unresolved. Trimming stripped 4 bases from V and 6 bases from J, with 10 bases between. The CDR3 length is 12 residues. CDR1 is SEHNR, CDR2 FQNEAQ, per germline (reference sequence). The chain's CDR3 is CASSSSVSEQYF. In DNA, the CDR3 is TGTGCCAGCAGCTCCTCGGTTAGCGAGCAGTACTTC.

This clonotype was seen only once. This rearrangement joins TRBV9 to TRBJ2-1; no definite D call. Trimming took 0 bases from V and 3 from J, leaving 16 bases between them. Germline assignment: CDR1 SGDLS and CDR2 YYNGEE. The CDR3 consists of 17 residues. The CDR3 coding sequence is TGTGCCAGCAGCGTAGGGGGTAGCCTTGGCGTCTACAATGAGCAGTTCTTC. Protein: CASSVGGSLGVYNEQFF.

The chain links TRBV14 to TRBJ2-3; 7 bases fit TRBD2. Germline loops: CDR1 SGHDN, CDR2 FVKESK. V was pared by 6 bases and J by 0 bases, with 9 bases of the junction left unmatched. The CDR3 totals 16 residues. CDR3 DNA sequence: TGTGCCAGCAGTCAGACTAGCTTCATAAGCACAGATACGCAGTATTTT. It is translated as CASSQTSFISTDTQYF.

This clonotype was counted ten times or more. J is TRBJ2-3 and V is TRBV19; 8 bases are a match to TRBD1. This CDR3 comprises 13 residues. CDR1 is LNHDA, CDR2 SQIVND, per germline (reference sequence). The trim removed 8 bases at V and 7 bases at J, leaving 8 bases unmatched. CDR3 coding DNA: TGTGCCAGTGCGGGACAGGCAAGAAATACGCAGTATTTT. It yields the protein CASAGQARNTQYF.

The chain links TRBV5-1 to TRBJ2-7; possible D gene TRBD2, 7 bases. Judging by the DNA end, TRBJ2-1 fits better; the J call may be wrong. The CDR3 length is 15 residues. Germline-derived CDR1 and CDR2 are SGHRS and YFSETQ. The CDR3 spells CASSLSIGGADTQFF. CDR3 bases: TGCGCCAGCAGCTTGAGTATAGGGGGGGCAGATACGCAGTTCTTC.

The gene calls are TRBV30 and TRBJ1-5; D gene unclear. Germline assignment: CDR1 GTSNPN and CDR2 SVGIG (reference sequence). Trimming stripped 1 base from V and 4 bases from J, with 20 bases between. There are 17 residues in the CDR3. CDR3 region: CAWSGRFSAVPNQPQHF. The DNA of the CDR3 is TGTGCCTGGAGTGGTCGGTTTTCGGCAGTTCCGAATCAGCCCCAGCATTTT.

This chain connects TRBV7-2 to TRBJ1-1; 9 nucleotides align to TRBD1. CDR1 and CDR2 from the germline V gene are SGHTA and FQGNSA. V lost 5 bases, J lost 5 bases, and 9 bases stayed unmatched. The CDR3 totals 15 residues. The chain's CDR3 is CASSPLGQGGTEAFF. CDR3 nucleotide sequence: TGTGCCAGCAGCCCTTTGGGACAGGGAGGGACTGAAGCTTTCTTT.